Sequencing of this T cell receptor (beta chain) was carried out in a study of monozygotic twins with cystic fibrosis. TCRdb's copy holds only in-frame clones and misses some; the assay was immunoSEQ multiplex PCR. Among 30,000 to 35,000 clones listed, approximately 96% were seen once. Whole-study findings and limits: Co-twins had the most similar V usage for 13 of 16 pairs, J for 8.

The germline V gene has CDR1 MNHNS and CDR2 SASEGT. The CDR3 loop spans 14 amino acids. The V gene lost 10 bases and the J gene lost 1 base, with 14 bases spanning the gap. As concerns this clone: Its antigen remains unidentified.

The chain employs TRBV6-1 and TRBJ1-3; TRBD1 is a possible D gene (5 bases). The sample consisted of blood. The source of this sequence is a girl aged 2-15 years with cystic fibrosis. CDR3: CATSIRQSGNTIYF. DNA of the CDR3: TGTGCCACCTCGATTCGACAGTCTGGAAACACCATATATTTT.